These 14 T cell receptor beta chains share one sample of origin, sequenced in a study of beta chain features in type 1 diabetes. Every bit of the isolated RNA underwent reverse transcription, so sequencing read expressed TCRB transcripts. Clones were read by immunoSEQ multiplex PCR, and TCRdb kept only the in-frame ones, dropping some. The sample comprises roughly 370,000 clones, around 13% of which are singletons, and 0.035% to 0.045% rests with the top ten. The source material was naive CD4+ T cells from blood. The receptors were gathered from a man in his thirties or forties in good health.

The V and J genes are TRBV5-4 and TRBJ2-3; no reliable D call. This CDR3 contains 12 residues. The V end lost 5 bases, the J end lost 0 bases, and 4 bases lay between the germline ends. Per germline, CDR1 SGHNT and CDR2 YYREEE (reference sequence). The CDR3 nucleotides are TGTGCCAGCAGAACTAGCACAGATACGCAGTATTTT. Its translation is CASRTSTDTQYF.

The V and J genes are TRBV5-4 and TRBJ2-7, with D possibly being TRBD1 or TRBD2 (7 bases each). V lost 3 bases, J lost 4 bases, and 20 bases lay in between. This CDR3 contains 16 residues. The germline V gene has CDR1 SGHNT and CDR2 YYREEE (reference sequence). In DNA form, the CDR3 reads TGTGCCAGCAGCTCCAGGGAGGGACAGTATCCTTACGAGCAGTACGTC. Protein product: CASSSREGQYPYEQYV.

This clone was seen a handful of times. The rearrangement links TRBV7-2 to TRBJ2-7, with 9 bases fitting TRBD1. This CDR3 contains 13 residues. The ends lost 8 bases at V and 6 bases at J; junction bases unmatched: 8. Germline V gene data show CDR1 as SGHTA and CDR2 as FQGNSA. In DNA form, the CDR3 reads TGTGCCAGCGGAGGGACAGGGCCGTCCGAGCAGTACTTC. Translated: CASGGTGPSEQYF.

The V gene is TRBV19, the J gene TRBJ2-1; TRBD2 matches at 10 bases. Germline V lookup: CDR1 LNHDA, CDR2 SQIVND (reference sequence). This CDR3 has 13 residues. J lost 8 bases, V lost 6 bases, and 4 bases had no gene match. CDR3 region: CASRASGSDEQFF. The CDR3 DNA sequence: TGTGCCAGTAGGGCTAGCGGGAGCGATGAGCAGTTCTTC. Full variable domain (remainder filled in from reference TRBV19 and TRBJ2-1): DGGITQSPKYLFRKEGQNVTLSCEQNLNHDAMYWYRQDPGQGLRLIYYSQIVNDFQKGDIAEGYSVSREKKESFPLTVTSAQKNPTAFYLCASRASGSDEQFFGPGTRLTVL.

This clone was counted between two and nine times. The rearrangement links TRBV5-6 to TRBJ2-7, with 10 bases that match TRBD2. J gave up 0 bases and V 0 bases, and 6 bases lay outside the gene matches. The germline CDR1 and CDR2 sequences are SGHDT and YYEEEE. This CDR3 has 17 amino acids. CDR3 amino acids: CASSLDSGRATSYEQYV. The DNA of the CDR3 is TGTGCCAGCAGCTTGGACAGCGGGAGGGCCACCTCCTACGAGCAGTACGTC.

The V and J genes are TRBV7-9 and TRBJ2-5, with D possibly matching TRBD1 (6 bases). Trimming removed 5 bases from V and 3 bases from J, with 16 bases in between. Germline assignment: CDR1 SEHNR and CDR2 FQNEAQ (reference sequence). There are 15 residues in the CDR3. The CDR3 DNA reads as TGTGCCAGCAGCGCCCGGACAGCTGAAGAAGAGACCCAGTACTTC. Translated: CASSARTAEEETQYF. Combining the CDR3 with reference TRBV7-9 and TRBJ2-5 gives the whole variable domain DTGVSQNPRHKITKRGQNVTFRCDPISEHNRLYWYRQTLGQGPEFLTYFQNEAQLEKSRLLSDRFSAERPKGSFSTLEIQRTEQGDSAMYLCASSARTAEEETQYFGPGTRLLVL.

This clone has more than one count but fewer than ten. The chain uses TRBV7-2 and TRBJ2-1; a weak D match, TRBD1 (7 bases). The CDR3 contains 16 residues. Germline V gene lookup returns CDR1 SGHTA and CDR2 FQGNSA. Trimming took 5 bases from V and 9 from J, leaving 23 bases between them. This chain's CDR3 is CASSVSLGQSGGEQFF. As DNA, the CDR3 is TGTGCCAGCAGCGTTAGTCTGGGACAGTCCGGGGGTGAGCAGTTCTTC.

A few counts support this clone. The chain carries TRBV13 and TRBJ1-1; D is undetermined. The CDR3 length is 15 residues. The V and J ends lost 2 bases and 4 bases respectively, with 14 bases between them. CDR1 is PRHDT, CDR2 FYEKMQ, per germline (reference sequence). CDR3 coding DNA: TGTGCCAGCAGCTTAAACCGACAAGGGAGCACTGAAGCTTTCTTT. Translation: CASSLNRQGSTEAFF. Using reference TRBV13 and TRBJ1-1 for the parts outside the CDR3, the full variable domain is AAGVIQSPRHLIKEKRETATLKCYPIPRHDTVYWYQQGPGQDPQFLISFYEKMQSDKGSIPDRFSAQQFSDYHSELNMSSLELGDSALYFCASSLNRQGSTEAFFGQGTRLTVV.

The V gene is TRBV4-3, the J gene TRBJ2-1; tentatively, D is TRBD2 (6 bases). Germline V gene lookup returns CDR1 LGHNA and CDR2 YSLEER. V lost 3 bases and J 7 bases, leaving 10 bases between the germline ends. This CDR3 comprises 13 residues. The CDR3 loop reads CASSQRGGNEQFF. CDR3 in DNA: TGCGCCAGCAGCCAGCGTGGGGGGAATGAGCAGTTCTTC.

The rearrangement links TRBV7-6 to TRBJ2-7; D is uncertain. CDR1 and CDR2 from the germline V gene are SGHVS and FNYEAQ. Trimming cost V 1 base and J 6 bases, with 10 bases left between them. This CDR3 contains 13 residues. In DNA form, the CDR3 reads TGTGCCAGCAGCTTAGATACCGGTTTCGAGCAGTACGTC. This translates into CASSLDTGFEQYV.

The rearrangement uses TRBV5-4 and TRBJ2-2; D not certain. Trimming took 3 bases from V and 3 from J, leaving 18 bases between them. The length of the CDR3 is 17 residues. Per the germline V gene, CDR1 is SGHNT and CDR2 is YYREEE (reference sequence). The chain's CDR3 is CASSSSSRGPDTGELFF. The CDR3 nucleotides read TGTGCCAGCAGCTCTTCCTCCCGCGGACCAGACACCGGGGAGCTGTTTTTT.

A few counts support this clone. The chain employs TRBV7-6 and TRBJ2-1; D tentatively reads TRBD1 or TRBD2 (7 bases each). CDR3 length: 13 amino acids. V gave up 5 bases and J gave up 10 bases, with 15 bases separating them. CDR1 SGHVS and CDR2 FNYEAQ come from the germline V gene. The CDR3 region has the DNA TGTGCCAGCAGCCTCAGGGGGGGGACAGAGCAGTTCTTC. Translating gives CASSLRGGTEQFF.

This clone has only a few counts. The chain combines TRBV9 with TRBJ2-5; 7 nucleotides match TRBD1. The J segment lost 3 bases and the V segment lost 0 bases, leaving 2 bases of the junction unmatched. Germline assignment: CDR1 SGDLS and CDR2 YYNGEE. The CDR3 is 14 residues long. CDR3 region: CASSVGQGKETQYF. The CDR3 DNA reads TGTGCCAGCAGCGTAGGACAGGGTAAAGAGACCCAGTACTTC.

This clone came up a few times. V usage is TRBV4-1 and J usage is TRBJ2-1; D not resolved. Trimming removed 1 base from V and 4 bases from J, with 8 bases in between. The CDR3 totals 14 residues. Per germline, CDR1 MGHRA and CDR2 YSYEKL. The CDR3 region is CASSQVGSYNEQFF. CDR3 DNA: TGCGCCAGCAGCCAAGTTGGTTCTTACAATGAGCAGTTCTTC.